Shown below are 11 T cell receptor beta chains from a single sample sequenced in a study of patients and donors after allogeneic stem cell transplantation. TCRdb processed the RT-PCR reads anew with MiXCR; each CDR3 protein has one entry. The sample records a few hundred thousand distinct CDR3 sequences, 35% to 45% being singletons. Material for sequencing was blood, either unsorted or a sorted T cell fraction (not recorded which). These receptor sequences come from a human donor who was either an allogeneic HSCT recipient or a stem cell or donor lymphocyte infusion donor (not recorded which). It is not recorded whose cells these are; they may come from a transplant donor.

V usage is TRBV3-1 and J usage is TRBJ2-4; D remains ambiguous. The germline gives CDR1 LGHDT, CDR2 YNNKEL (reference sequence). The CDR3 has 12 amino acids. The germline V and J ends were trimmed by 4 bases and 7 bases, with 8 bases remaining between them. The CDR3 DNA sequence: TGTGCCAGCAGCCGCGTCGGGAACATTCAGTACTTC. It is translated as CASSRVGNIQYF.

The chain employs TRBV6-4 and TRBJ1-2, with D unresolved. Between the trimmed V and J ends, which lost 2 bases and 8 bases, there was a span of 12 bases. CDR1 is MRHNA and CDR2 is SNTAGT in the germline V gene. The CDR3 consists of 13 residues. In DNA, the CDR3 is TGTGCCAGCAGTGACGTACCCTATGGGGGCTACACCTTC. Its translation is CASSDVPYGGYTF.

This sequence joins TRBV4-1 and TRBJ1-2; D not certain. The germline V gene has CDR1 MGHRA and CDR2 YSYEKL. The length of the CDR3 is 14 residues. Trimming removed 0 bases at V and 5 bases at J, with 10 bases between. The CDR3 spells CASSQDPRGYGYTF. For the CDR3, the DNA is TGCGCCAGCAGCCAAGATCCACGGGGATATGGCTACACCTTC.

The chain has TRBV6-5 and TRBJ1-2; D gene uncertain. Germline CDR1 is MNHEY and CDR2 is SVGAGI. This CDR3 spans 11 amino acids. V was clipped by 6 bases and J by 8 bases, with 10 bases between them. Here the CDR3 DNA reads TGTGCCAGCAGCCGCGGAGAAGGCTACACCTTC. Translating it yields CASSRGEGYTF.

The CDR3 loop reads CSVSVRRPLTDTQYF. CDR3 sequence (DNA): TGCAGCGTTTCGGTCCGACGGCCTCTCACAGATACGCAGTATTTT. V gene TRBV29-1 combines with J gene TRBJ2-3, with unresolved D. In germline, CDR1 is SQVTM, CDR2 ANQGSEA. Between the trimmed V and J ends, which lost 5 bases and 2 bases, there was a span of 17 bases. The CDR3 has 15 amino acids.

This clonotype was found a few times. This chain uses TRBV28 with TRBJ1-5; D unclear. Per the germline V gene, CDR1 is MDHEN and CDR2 is SYDVKM. V was pared by 6 bases and J by 0 bases, with 18 bases between. The CDR3 has 17 amino acids. The CDR3 coding sequence is TGTGCCAGCAGCACCCCTGAAGGGCTATATAGCAATCAGCCCCAGCATTTT. Translation gives CASSTPEGLYSNQPQHF.

This clonotype turned up a few times. The CDR3 DNA reads as TGCGCCAGCAGCCAAGAGCCACCAGGGGCCACTAATGAAAAACTGTTTTTT. It specifies CASSQEPPGATNEKLFF. The V gene is TRBV4-3, the J gene TRBJ1-4; D perhaps matches TRBD1 (6 bases). This CDR3 spans 17 amino acids. V lost 0 bases and J lost 2, with 13 bases in between. Germline V gene sequence: CDR1 LGHNA, CDR2 YSLEER.

Only a few counts were recorded for this clonotype. The genes are TRBV18 and TRBJ2-7; 7 bases fit TRBD1. The CDR3 is 13 residues long. The trim removed 3 bases at V and 4 bases at J, leaving 3 bases unmatched. CDR1 KGHSH and CDR2 LQKENI come from the germline V gene. This CDR3 is CASSPGTVYEQYF. The CDR3 nucleotides are TGTGCCAGCTCACCCGGGACAGTGTACGAGCAGTACTTC.

Note on this clonotype: The junction departs from germline at one end; a sequencing error may be responsible. The chain's CDR3 is CASRGGGGRSNQPQHF. The CDR3, as DNA: TGTGCCAGCCGAGGAGGGGGAGGGAGGAGCAATCAGCCCCAGCATTTC. This sequence joins TRBV12-3 or TRBV12-4 and TRBJ1-5; possibly TRBD1 for D (6 bases). The CDR3 covers 16 residues.

The rearrangement joins TRBV30 to TRBJ1-1; the match to TRBD1 covers 12 bases. Trimming at V came to 2 bases and at J to 0 bases, leaving 10 bases not matched to a gene. Germline CDR1 GTSNPN, CDR2 SVGIG (reference sequence). The CDR3 covers 18 residues. CDR3 sequence: CAWSMGQGATSMNTEAFF. Written as DNA, the CDR3 is TGTGCCTGGAGTATGGGACAGGGGGCGACATCCATGAACACTGAAGCTTTCTTT. Filled out from reference TRBV30 and TRBJ1-1, the complete variable domain reads SQTIHQWPATLVQPVGSPLSLECTVEGTSNPNLYWYRQAAGRGLQLLFYSVGIGQISSEVPQNLSASRPQDRQFILSSKKLLLSDSGFYLCAWSMGQGATSMNTEAFFGQGTRLTVV.

The gene calls are TRBV4-2 and TRBJ1-3, with 7 bases lining up with TRBD1. This CDR3 has 14 amino acids. V shed 6 bases and J 7 bases; nucleotides not matched to a gene: 9. The germline V gene has CDR1 LGHNA and CDR2 YNFKEQ. The CDR3 DNA reads as TGTGCCAGCAGTCTTGACAGGGATATGAACACCATATATTTT. Its translation is CASSLDRDMNTIYF.